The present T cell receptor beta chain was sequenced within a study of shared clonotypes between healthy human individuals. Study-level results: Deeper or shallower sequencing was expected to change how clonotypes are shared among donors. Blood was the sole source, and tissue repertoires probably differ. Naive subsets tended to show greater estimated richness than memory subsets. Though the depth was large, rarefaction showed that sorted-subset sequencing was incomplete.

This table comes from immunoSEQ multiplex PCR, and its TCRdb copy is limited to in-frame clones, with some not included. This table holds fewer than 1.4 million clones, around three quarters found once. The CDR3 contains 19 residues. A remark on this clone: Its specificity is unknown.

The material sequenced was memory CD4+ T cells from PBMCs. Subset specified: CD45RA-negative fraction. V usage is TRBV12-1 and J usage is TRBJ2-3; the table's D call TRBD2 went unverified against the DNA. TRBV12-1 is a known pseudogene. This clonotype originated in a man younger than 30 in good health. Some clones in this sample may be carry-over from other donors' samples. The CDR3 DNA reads TGTGCCAGCAGCTCAGGACTAGCGGGAGACCGAGTTAGCACAGATACGCAGTATTTT. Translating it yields CASSSGLAGDRVSTDTQYF.